This is a list of T cell receptor beta chains from one sample in a study of blood T cell repertoires in COVID-19. The table came from immunoSEQ multiplex PCR; TCRdb's copy has only in-frame clones and leaves some out. The sample yields 240,000 or so clones, about 90% seen once. Sequenced: PBMCs or T cells enriched from blood (not recorded which). The source is a man between 50 and 59 years old who had been exposed to COVID-19. The CDR3 runs from the conserved cysteine through the conserved F or W. Each record gives: clone size, V gene, D gene, J gene, CDR3 protein, CDR3 DNA. A D gene is named only where the DNA matches it firmly. Size is omitted from some rows. Given values are once, few, many or a class for expanded clones.

>.|TRBV4-1|.|TRBJ2-1
CASSQFPSRSEQFF
TGCGCCAGCAGCCAATTCCCTAGCCGTAGTGAGCAGTTCTTC
>.|TRBV11-3|TRBD2|TRBJ2-3
CASSLVRELADTQYF
TGTGCCAGCAGCTTAGTGCGGGAGCTCGCAGATACGCAGTATTTT
>.|TRBV5-6|.|TRBJ2-7
CASSPAGREKQQYF
TGTGCCAGCAGCCCAGCGGGCAGGGAGAAACAGCAGTACTTC
>once|TRBV5-1|.|TRBJ1-2
CASSSRGPSNYGYTF
TGCGCCAGCAGCTCCAGGGGCCCTTCTAACTATGGCTACACCTTC
>.|TRBV2|.|TRBJ1-1
CASSKQGVGTEAFF
TGTGCCAGCAGTAAACAGGGTGTGGGCACTGAAGCTTTCTTT
>few|TRBV10-3|.|TRBJ2-3
CATKGDRPVGSYTDTQYF
TGTGCCACCAAAGGAGACAGGCCGGTAGGTTCCTACACAGATACGCAGTATTTT
>few|TRBV28|TRBD1|TRBJ1-2
CASSPLTGMSYGYTF
TGTGCCAGCAGTCCCCTGACAGGGATGTCCTATGGCTACACCTTC
>.|TRBV7-3|TRBD2|TRBJ2-2
CASSSGLAGGRGPGELFF
TGTGCCAGCAGCTCCGGACTAGCGGGGGGCCGGGGTCCCGGGGAGCTGTTTTTT
>few|TRBV5-1|TRBD2|TRBJ2-1
CASSLELAGVAEQFF
TGCGCCAGCAGCTTGGAGCTAGCGGGAGTCGCTGAGCAGTTCTTC
>.|TRBV19|TRBD2|TRBJ2-1
CASSILAGDNEQFF
TGTGCCAGTAGTATACTAGCGGGAGACAATGAGCAGTTCTTC
>.|TRBV5-6|.|TRBJ2-7
CASSPRFVSYEQYF
TGTGCCAGCAGCCCTAGATTCGTCTCCTACGAGCAGTACTTC
>.|TRBV28|TRBD1|TRBJ2-6
CASGGTGGRPDSYSGANVLTF
TGTGCCAGCGGCGGGACAGGGGGCCGACCGGACTCGTACTCTGGGGCCAACGTCCTGACTTTC
>.|TRBV2|TRBD1|TRBJ1-2
CASSLPPAGGYGYTF
TGTGCCAGCAGTCTGCCCCCGGCAGGGGGCTATGGCTACACCTTC
>.|TRBV14|.|TRBJ1-1
CASSQGLDTEAFF
TGTGCCAGCAGCCAAGGATTAGACACTGAAGCTTTCTTT
>.|TRBV18|.|TRBJ2-2
CASSSVNTGELFF
TGTGCCAGCTCTTCCGTCAACACCGGGGAGCTGTTTTTT